This T cell receptor (beta chain) comes out of a study of blood T cells in healthy people across ages. Overall study context: Template switching picked up about one barcoded beta molecule for each two T cells.

The V end lost 0 bases, the J end lost 3 bases, and 14 bases lay between the germline ends. Germline CDR1 DFQATT, CDR2 SNEGSKA (reference sequence). There are 16 residues in the CDR3. A J-beta primer mix and a sample-barcoded 5' primer were used in a second PCR of about 7 to 12 cycles. Each cDNA molecule carried a tag from a template-switch adaptor that contained 12 random nucleotides. Every individual sample yielded 2.5 million or more paired-end reads (each containing CDR3). TCRdb used MiXCR to reprocess the 5' RACE reads, holding one entry per CDR3 protein. The sample consists of fewer than 800,000 distinct CDR3 sequences, 32% of them appearing once. This clonotype has ten or more counts.

The rearrangement links TRBV20-1 to TRBJ2-2; possibly TRBD1 or TRBD2 for D (5 bases each). Sequenced input: blood. The TCR comes from a woman at least 80 years old in good health. CDR3 nucleotides: TGCAGTGCTAGAGAAATTAGAGGGACCTACACCGGGGAGCTGTTTTTT. Residues: CSAREIRGTYTGELFF.